This T cell receptor (beta chain) was sequenced during a study of blood T cell repertoires in COVID-19. Across the study: Collection of acute and convalescent COVID-19 samples took place in the United States, Italy and Spain.

Generated by immunoSEQ multiplex PCR, the TCRdb table keeps only in-frame clones and is missing some. This sample has some 200,000 clones, with more than 75% found just once. Looked up from germline, CDR1 is SGHTA and CDR2 is FQGTGA. V was shortened by 1 base and J by 2 bases, with 10 bases between the two germline ends. This CDR3 comprises 15 residues. Material: peripheral blood. This chain uses TRBV7-3 with TRBJ2-3; D is perhaps TRBD2 (5 bases). This TCR derives from a man aged 18 to 29 with active or convalescent COVID-19. CDR3 sequence: CASSLRGLYTDTQYF. The CDR3 DNA follows: TGTGCCAGCAGCTTAAGAGGACTTTACACAGATACGCAGTATTTT.